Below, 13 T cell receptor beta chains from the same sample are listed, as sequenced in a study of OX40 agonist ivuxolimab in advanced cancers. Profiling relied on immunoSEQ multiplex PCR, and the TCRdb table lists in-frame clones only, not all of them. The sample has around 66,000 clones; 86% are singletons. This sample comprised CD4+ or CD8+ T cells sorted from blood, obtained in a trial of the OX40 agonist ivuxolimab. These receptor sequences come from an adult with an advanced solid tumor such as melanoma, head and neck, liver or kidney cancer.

CDR3 bases: TGTGCCACAGCCGGGACAGAAGAAAATCAGCCCCAGCATTTT. As protein: CATAGTEENQPQHF. The V gene is TRBV10-3, the J gene TRBJ1-5; the match to TRBD1 covers 7 bases. The CDR3 is 14 residues long. Germline V gene lookup returns CDR1 ENHRY and CDR2 SYGVKD. The V segment lost 10 bases and the J segment 4 bases; nucleotides outside the gene matches: 10.

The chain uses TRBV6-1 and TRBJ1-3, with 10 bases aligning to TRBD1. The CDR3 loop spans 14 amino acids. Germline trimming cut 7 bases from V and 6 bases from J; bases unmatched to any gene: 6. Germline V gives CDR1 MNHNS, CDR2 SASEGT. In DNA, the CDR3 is TGTGCCAGCACTAAAGGGACAGGGGAAAACACCATATATTTT. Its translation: CASTKGTGENTIYF.

As DNA, the CDR3 is TGTGCCAGCAAAAACGGACTAAACACAGATACGCAGTATTTT. This sequence encodes CASKNGLNTDTQYF. The chain uses TRBV2 and TRBJ2-3; a weak D match, TRBD2 (6 bases). Looked up from germline, CDR1 is SNHLY and CDR2 is FYNNEI. CDR3 size: 14 residues. Trimming removed 7 bases from V and 2 bases from J, with 13 bases in between.

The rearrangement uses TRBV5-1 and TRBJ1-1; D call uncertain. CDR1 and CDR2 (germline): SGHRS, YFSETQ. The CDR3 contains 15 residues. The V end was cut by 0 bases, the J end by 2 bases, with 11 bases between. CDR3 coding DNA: TGCGCCAGCAGCTTGGCCTGGGGAGGAAACACTGAAGCTTTCTTT. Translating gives CASSLAWGGNTEAFF. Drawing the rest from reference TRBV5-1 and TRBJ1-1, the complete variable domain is KAGVTQTPRYLIKTRGQQVTLSCSPISGHRSVSWYQQTPGQGLQFLFEYFSETQRNKGNFPGRFSGRQFSNSRSEMNVSTLELGDSALYLCASSLAWGGNTEAFFGQGTRLTVV.

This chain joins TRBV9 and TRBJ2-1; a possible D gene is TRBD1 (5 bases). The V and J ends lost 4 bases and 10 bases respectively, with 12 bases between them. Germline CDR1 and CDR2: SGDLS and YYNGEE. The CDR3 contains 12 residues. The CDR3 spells CASSPGPGEQFF. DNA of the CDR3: TGTGCCAGCAGCCCAGGGCCTGGCGAGCAGTTCTTC.

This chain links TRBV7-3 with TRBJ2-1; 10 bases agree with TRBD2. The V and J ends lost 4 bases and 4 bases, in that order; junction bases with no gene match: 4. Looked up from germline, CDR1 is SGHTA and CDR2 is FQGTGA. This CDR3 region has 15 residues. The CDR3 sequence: CASSSSGSRYNEQFF. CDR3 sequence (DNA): TGTGCCAGCAGCTCTAGCGGGAGTAGATACAATGAGCAGTTCTTC.

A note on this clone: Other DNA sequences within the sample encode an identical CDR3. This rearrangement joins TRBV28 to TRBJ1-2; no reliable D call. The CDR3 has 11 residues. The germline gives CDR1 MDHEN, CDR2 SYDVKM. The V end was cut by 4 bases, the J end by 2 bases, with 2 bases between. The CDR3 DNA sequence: TGTGCCAGCAGTTCGAACTATGGCTACACCTTC. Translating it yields CASSSNYGYTF.

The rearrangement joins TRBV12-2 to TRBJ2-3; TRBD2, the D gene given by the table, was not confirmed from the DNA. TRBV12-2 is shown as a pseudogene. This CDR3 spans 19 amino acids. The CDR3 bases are TGTGCAAGTCGCTTAGCTGCAAGCGTCAATCCCCCTAGCACAGATACGCAGTATTTT. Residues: CASRLAASVNPPSTDTQYF.

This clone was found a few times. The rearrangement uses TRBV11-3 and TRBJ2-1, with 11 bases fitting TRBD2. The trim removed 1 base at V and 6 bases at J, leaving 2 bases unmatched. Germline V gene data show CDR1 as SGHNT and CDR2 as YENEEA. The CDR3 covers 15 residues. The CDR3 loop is CASSLVSGGANEQFF. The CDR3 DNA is TGTGCCAGCAGCTTAGTTAGCGGGGGGGCCAATGAGCAGTTCTTC.

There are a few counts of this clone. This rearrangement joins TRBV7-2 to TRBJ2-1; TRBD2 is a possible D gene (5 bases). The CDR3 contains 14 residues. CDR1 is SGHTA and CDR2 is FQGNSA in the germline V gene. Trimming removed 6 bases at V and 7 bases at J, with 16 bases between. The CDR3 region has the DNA TGTGCCAGCAGTCCCAGACTAACGGGTAATGAGCAGTTCTTC. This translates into CASSPRLTGNEQFF. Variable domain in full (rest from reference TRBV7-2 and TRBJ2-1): GAGVSQSPSNKVTEKGKDVELRCDPISGHTALYWYRQSLGQGLEFLIYFQGNSAPDKSGLPSDRFSAERTGGSVSTLTIQRTQQEDSAVYLCASSPRLTGNEQFFGPGTRLTVL.

The CDR3: CASSPTLGQPFNEKLFF. CDR3 DNA sequence: TGTGCCAGCAGTCCGACCCTAGGACAACCGTTTAATGAAAAACTGTTTTTT. The chain joins TRBV28 to TRBJ1-4; possibly TRBD1 for D (5 bases). The CDR3 has 17 residues. Germline-derived CDR1 and CDR2 are MDHEN and SYDVKM. Trimming took off 5 bases at V and 4 bases at J, with 20 bases between the two ends.

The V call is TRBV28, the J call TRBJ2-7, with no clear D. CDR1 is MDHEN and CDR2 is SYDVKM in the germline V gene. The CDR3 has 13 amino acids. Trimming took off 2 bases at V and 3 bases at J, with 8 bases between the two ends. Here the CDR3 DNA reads TGTGCCAGCAGTTTAAGACAAATCTACGAGCAGTACTTC. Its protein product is CASSLRQIYEQYF.

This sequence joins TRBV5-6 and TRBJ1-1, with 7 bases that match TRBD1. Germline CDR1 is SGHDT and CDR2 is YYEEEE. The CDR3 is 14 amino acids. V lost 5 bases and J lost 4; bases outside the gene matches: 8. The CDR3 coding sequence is TGTGCCAGCAGTGGGGACAGCTCGGGCACTGAAGCTTTCTTT. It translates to CASSGDSSGTEAFF.